This TCR beta chain originates from a study of shared clonotypes between healthy human individuals. Across the study: Researchers assigned three CD4 naive, three CD4 memory, two CD8 naive and one CD8 memory plate to each donor. Study-wide points: Only blood underwent sampling, and tissue repertoires likely differ. All-four-donor shared clonotypes had higher generation probabilities than non-shared clonotypes did.

A remark on this clone: Its matching antigen is unknown. The sample contains more than one DNA sequence encoding this CDR3.

Profiled with immunoSEQ multiplex PCR; TCRdb holds only in-frame clones, not every one. Among some 2.1 million clones, 95% were seen once, and the ten largest hold approximately 0.13%. Germline CDR1 reads SQVTM; CDR2 reads ANQGSEA. The CDR3 is 13 residues long. V was pared by 4 bases and J by 3 bases, with 11 bases between. The V gene is TRBV29-1, the J gene TRBJ2-3; a possible D gene is TRBD2 (5 bases). This receptor was taken from a man aged 18 to 30 in good health. Specimen: naive CD4+ T cells sorted from blood. The subset is: CD45RA+ positively selected. The CDR3 region is CSVGGRTTDTQYF. The DNA of the CDR3 is TGCAGCGTTGGAGGGCGGACTACAGATACGCAGTATTTT.